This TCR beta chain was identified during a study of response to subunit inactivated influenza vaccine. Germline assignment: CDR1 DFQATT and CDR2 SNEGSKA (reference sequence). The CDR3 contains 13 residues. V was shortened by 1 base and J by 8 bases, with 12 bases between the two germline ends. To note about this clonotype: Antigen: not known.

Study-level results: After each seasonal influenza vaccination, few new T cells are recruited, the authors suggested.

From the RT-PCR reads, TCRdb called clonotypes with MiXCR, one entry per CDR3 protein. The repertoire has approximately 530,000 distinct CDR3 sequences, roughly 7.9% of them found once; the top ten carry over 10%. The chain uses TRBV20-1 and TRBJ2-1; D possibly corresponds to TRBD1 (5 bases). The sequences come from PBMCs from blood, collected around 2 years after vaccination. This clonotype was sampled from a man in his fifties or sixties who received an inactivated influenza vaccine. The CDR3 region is CSARAGNEYEQFF. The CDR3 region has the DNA TGCAGTGCTAGAGCAGGGAATGAGTATGAGCAGTTCTTC.